This entry lists 29 T cell receptor beta chains sequenced from one sample in a study of cytotoxic CD8 clonotypes in ibrutinib-treated CLL. The assay was immunoSEQ multiplex PCR, and TCRdb's table has in-frame clones only and misses some. The sample has about 140,000 clones, 70% to 80% seen once. Source: PBMCs, taken after 12 months of ibrutinib treatment. The receptors here all came from a human donor with chronic lymphocytic leukemia.

V usage is TRBV2 and J usage is TRBJ2-7; D possibly corresponds to TRBD2 (6 bases). The CDR3 contains 13 residues. CDR1 is SNHLY and CDR2 is FYNNEI in the germline V gene. The V end was cut by 6 bases, the J end by 3 bases, with 12 bases between. CDR3 amino acids: CASRTGLYYEQYF. In DNA, the CDR3 is TGTGCCAGCAGAACGGGACTCTACTACGAGCAGTACTTC.

The rearrangement joins TRBV7-2 to TRBJ2-3, with D unclear. CDR3 length: 13 amino acids. CDR1 and CDR2 (germline): SGHTA, FQGNSA. Deletions cut 6 bases from V and 3 bases from J, with 10 bases between. The CDR3 coding sequence is TGTGCCAGCAGGCCGACCGCTACAGATACGCAGTATTTT. It encodes CASRPTATDTQYF.

In DNA form, the CDR3 reads TGTGCCAGCCCGCATGCAGGGGGCGAGGACGAAAAACTGTTTTTT. Encoded protein: CASPHAGGEDEKLFF. J is TRBJ1-4 and V is TRBV27; 8 nucleotides align to TRBD1. V shed 8 bases, J shed 8 bases, and the junction held 13 bases outside the gene matches. CDR1 is MNHEY and CDR2 is SMNVEV in the germline V gene (reference sequence). This CDR3 spans 15 amino acids.

V usage is TRBV7-9 and J usage is TRBJ2-7, with 12 bases lining up with TRBD2. Germline V gene lookup returns CDR1 SEHNR and CDR2 FQNEAQ (reference sequence). V shed 1 base, J shed 7 bases, and the junction held 5 bases outside the gene matches. This CDR3 spans 15 amino acids. The CDR3 here is CASSLGLAGAGEQYF. In DNA, the CDR3 is TGTGCCAGCAGCTTAGGACTAGCGGGAGCGGGGGAGCAGTACTTC.

This chain connects TRBV7-2 to TRBJ2-4; 11 bases fit TRBD2. The CDR3 spans 19 residues. J was trimmed by 0 bases and V by 2 bases; bases with no gene match: 9. Germline CDR1 and CDR2: SGHTA and FQGNSA. The CDR3 reads CASSLFSGTSGIAKNIQYF. In nucleotides, the CDR3 is TGTGCCAGCAGCTTATTTTCGGGGACTAGCGGCATAGCCAAAAACATTCAGTACTTC.

The table lists this clone with a few counts. The rearrangement links TRBV4-3 to TRBJ2-3; no firm D call. Trimming removed 3 bases from V and 6 bases from J, with 10 bases in between. Germline CDR1 LGHNA, CDR2 YSLEER. This CDR3 region has 13 residues. The CDR3 loop is CASSQGRSDTQYF. For the CDR3, the DNA is TGCGCCAGCAGCCAGGGTCGTAGCGATACGCAGTATTTT.

The chain carries TRBV11-3 and TRBJ2-1, with 8 bases that match TRBD2. CDR1 is SGHNT, CDR2 YENEEA, per germline. Trimming took 3 bases from V and 9 from J; bases not matched to a gene: 7. The CDR3 covers 14 residues. The CDR3 loop is CASSLLLAGSEQFF. For the CDR3, the DNA is TGTGCCAGCAGCTTGCTCCTAGCGGGTAGTGAGCAGTTCTTC.

The J gene is TRBJ1-1, the V gene TRBV30; D remains ambiguous. The CDR3 has 14 residues. Per germline, CDR1 GTSNPN and CDR2 SVGIG (reference sequence). The V gene lost 1 base and the J gene lost 11 bases, with 20 bases spanning the gap. In DNA form, the CDR3 reads TGTGCCTGGAGTGAACCGCGACGCGCGCGACGGGCTTTCTTT. Its translation: CAWSEPRRARRAFF.

CDR3 loop: CASSPNQGLTKTNNEQFF. In DNA, the CDR3 is TGTGCCAGCAGCCCCAACCAAGGACTGACAAAGACCAACAATGAGCAGTTCTTC. The chain couples TRBV28 to TRBJ2-1; TRBD2 is a possible D gene (5 bases). Germline CDR1 MDHEN, CDR2 SYDVKM. Trimming took off 6 bases at V and 5 bases at J, with 26 bases between the two ends. This CDR3 comprises 18 residues.

This clone came up many times. The chain joins TRBV7-9 to TRBJ1-6; D remains unclear. Germline CDR1 reads SEHNR; CDR2 reads FQNEAQ (reference sequence). V lost 1 base and J lost 8, with 12 bases in between. The CDR3 is 15 residues long. CDR3 sequence: CASSLGVRAYSPLHF. CDR3 sequence (DNA): TGTGCCAGCAGCTTAGGTGTCCGAGCCTATTCACCCCTCCACTTT.

The rearrangement joins TRBV28 to TRBJ2-1; 16 bases map to TRBD2. J gave up 1 base and V 5 bases, and 5 bases lay outside the gene matches. The CDR3 extends over 18 amino acids. Germline V gene sequence: CDR1 MDHEN, CDR2 SYDVKM. This CDR3 reads CASSPGLAGGSSYNEQFF. CDR3 nucleotides: TGTGCCAGCAGTCCGGGACTAGCGGGGGGGTCTTCCTACAATGAGCAGTTCTTC.

The chain uses TRBV18 and TRBJ1-5, with D perhaps matching TRBD1 (5 bases). The V end lost 0 bases, the J end lost 3 bases, and 15 bases lay between the germline ends. CDR1 is KGHSH, CDR2 LQKENI, per germline. The CDR3 is made up of 17 amino acids. The CDR3 sequence is CASSPPVRQGINQPQHF. The CDR3 DNA sequence: TGTGCCAGCTCACCACCGGTAAGGCAGGGAATCAATCAGCCCCAGCATTTT. Variable domain in full (rest from reference TRBV18 and TRBJ1-5): NAGVMQNPRHLVRRRGQEARLRCSPMKGHSHVYWYRQLPEEGLKFMVYLQKENIIDESGMPKERFSAEFPKEGPSILRIQQVVRGDSAAYFCASSPPVRQGINQPQHFGDGTRLSIL.

This clone was picked up a small number of times. The sample has other DNA sequences that encode this CDR3 too. The V and J genes are TRBV28 and TRBJ2-2, with 8 bases fitting TRBD1. Germline assignment: CDR1 MDHEN and CDR2 SYDVKM. The V segment lost 3 bases and the J segment 7 bases; nucleotides outside the gene matches: 4. CDR3 length: 14 amino acids. The CDR3 DNA follows: TGTGCCAGCAGTTTTTCAGGGGGCCTCGGGGAGCTGTTTTTT. Translated, it gives CASSFSGGLGELFF.

The genes are TRBV28 and TRBJ1-5; D is unresolved. This CDR3 contains 12 residues. The V end was cut by 2 bases, the J end by 8 bases, with 7 bases between. Germline V gene data show CDR1 as MDHEN and CDR2 as SYDVKM. The CDR3 loop reads CASSLGWEPQHF. CDR3 coding DNA: TGTGCCAGCAGTTTAGGGTGGGAGCCCCAGCATTTT.

The V gene is TRBV5-1, the J gene TRBJ2-3; 7 bases match TRBD2. The CDR3 covers 18 residues. Trimming removed 0 bases from V and 0 bases from J; junction bases left unmatched: 10. Germline CDR1 is SGHRS and CDR2 is YFSETQ. The CDR3 spells CASSLALLANPSTDTQYF. The CDR3 region has the DNA TGCGCCAGCAGCTTGGCTTTACTAGCGAACCCAAGCACAGATACGCAGTATTTT.

The chain combines TRBV13 with TRBJ2-7; 8 bases are shared with TRBD2. After removal of 0 bases from V and 5 bases from J, the junction contained 6 bases not matched to a gene. The CDR3 is made up of 15 amino acids. Germline CDR1 reads PRHDT; CDR2 reads FYEKMQ (reference sequence). CDR3 sequence: CASSLGGGVKDEQYF. CDR3 nucleotide sequence: TGTGCCAGCAGCTTAGGCGGGGGGGTTAAGGACGAGCAGTACTTC.

The chain couples TRBV9 to TRBJ1-1; possibly TRBD1 for D (6 bases). In germline, CDR1 is SGDLS, CDR2 YYNGEE. The CDR3 spans 14 residues. The V end was cut by 2 bases, the J end by 0 bases, with 8 bases between. CDR3 bases: TGTGCCAGCAGCGTGGACAGCATGAACACTGAAGCTTTCTTT. Its translation: CASSVDSMNTEAFF. The complete variable domain, with remaining parts taken from reference TRBV9 and TRBJ1-1, reads DSGVTQTPKHLITATGQRVTLRCSPRSGDLSVYWYQQSLDQGLQFLIQYYNGEERAKGNILERFSAQQFPDLHSELNLSSLELGDSALYFCASSVDSMNTEAFFGQGTRLTVV.

The chain employs TRBV7-2 and TRBJ1-3; no clear D gene. Germline values: CDR1 SGHTA, CDR2 FQGNSA. The V end was cut by 2 bases, the J end by 5 bases, with 4 bases between. CDR3 size: 12 residues. The CDR3 DNA sequence: TGTGCCAGCAGCTTATCCAGAAACACCATATATTTT. This gives the protein CASSLSRNTIYF.

This chain links TRBV30 with TRBJ1-2; 7 nucleotides agree with TRBD1. V shed 2 bases, J shed 9 bases, and the junction held 9 bases outside the gene matches. The germline V gene has CDR1 GTSNPN and CDR2 SVGIG (reference sequence). The CDR3 sequence is 13 residues long. The CDR3 is CAWSSGTADSYTF. The CDR3 DNA follows: TGTGCCTGGAGTTCCGGGACAGCCGATAGCTACACCTTC. The full variable domain, completed using reference TRBV30 and TRBJ1-2, is SQTIHQWPATLVQPVGSPLSLECTVEGTSNPNLYWYRQAAGRGLQLLFYSVGIGQISSEVPQNLSASRPQDRQFILSSKKLLLSDSGFYLCAWSSGTADSYTFGSGTRLTVV.

This chain connects TRBV30 to TRBJ2-5; the D gene is possibly TRBD2 (5 bases). This CDR3 spans 13 amino acids. V was shortened by 2 bases and J by 7 bases, with 14 bases between the two germline ends. Germline lookup yields CDR1 GTSNPN and CDR2 SVGIG (reference sequence). CDR3 coding DNA: TGTGCCTGGAGTCCGGGGAGCGTCAGGACCCAGTACTTC. Residues: CAWSPGSVRTQYF.

The chain is built from TRBV7-2 and TRBJ2-2; 10 bases map to TRBD2. Germline V gene lookup returns CDR1 SGHTA and CDR2 FQGNSA. V dropped 0 bases and J dropped 6; count of bases not matched to a gene: 4. The CDR3 length is 16 residues. CDR3 sequence: CASSLAPGTSAGELFF. CDR3 in DNA: TGTGCCAGCAGCTTAGCACCGGGGACTAGCGCCGGGGAGCTGTTTTTT.

The chain recombines TRBV5-1 with TRBJ2-7; 9 bases map to TRBD1. The germline gives CDR1 SGHRS, CDR2 YFSETQ. CDR3 length: 15 amino acids. V was clipped by 4 bases and J by 5 bases; unmatched bases: 10. The CDR3 DNA follows: TGCGCCAGCAGCCCTCAGACAGGGGGGGAGAACGAGCAGTACTTC. It is translated as CASSPQTGGENEQYF.

This chain joins TRBV7-2 and TRBJ1-2, with TRBD1 as a possible D gene (5 bases). This CDR3 contains 16 residues. Germline assignment: CDR1 SGHTA and CDR2 FQGNSA. Trimming shortened V by 2 bases and J by 3 bases, and 16 bases separated the two germline ends. The DNA of the CDR3 is TGTGCCAGCAGCTTAACTATGGCAGGGTCCCACTATGGCTACACCTTC. Translated: CASSLTMAGSHYGYTF.

This chain joins TRBV6-5 and TRBJ2-5; D is possibly TRBD1 or TRBD2 (5 bases each). The CDR3 has 15 amino acids. Germline assignment: CDR1 MNHEY and CDR2 SVGAGI. V was clipped by 0 bases and J by 2 bases, with 10 bases between them. The CDR3 DNA follows: TGTGCCAGCAGTTACTCGAGGGGAGTACAAGAGACCCAGTACTTC. Its translation is CASSYSRGVQETQYF.

This chain connects TRBV7-8 to TRBJ1-2; D is ambiguous. V dropped 5 bases and J dropped 4 bases, with 14 bases sitting between them. Germline V gene sequence: CDR1 SGHVS, CDR2 FQNEAQ. This CDR3 has 14 residues. The CDR3 DNA reads TGTGCCAGCAGCCCCCCCGGGGTGGGCTATGGCTACACCTTC. Translation gives CASSPPGVGYGYTF.

This clone was counted once. The gene calls are TRBV18 and TRBJ2-3; the match to TRBD1 covers 7 bases. This CDR3 is 14 amino acids long. The trim removed 3 bases at V and 6 bases at J, leaving 6 bases unmatched. Germline values: CDR1 KGHSH, CDR2 LQKENI. CDR3 nucleotide sequence: TGTGCCAGCTCACCCCGACAGGGTCGGGATACGCAGTATTTT. Amino acid sequence: CASSPRQGRDTQYF.

The J gene is TRBJ1-3, the V gene TRBV6-5; 9 bases line up with TRBD1. The CDR3 runs to 16 residues. V shed 4 bases, J shed 4 bases, and the junction held 8 bases outside the gene matches. CDR1 and CDR2 (germline): MNHEY, SVGAGI. CDR3 residues: CASSLSQGAVGNTIYF. The CDR3 DNA sequence: TGTGCCAGCAGTTTATCACAGGGGGCGGTGGGAAACACCATATATTTT.

The V and J genes are TRBV29-1 and TRBJ1-1; the match to TRBD1 covers 8 bases. Germline V gene lookup returns CDR1 SQVTM and CDR2 ANQGSEA. V gave up 7 bases and J gave up 4 bases; unmatched junction bases: 5. The CDR3 loop spans 12 amino acids. The CDR3 here is CSAVTGGTEAFF. The CDR3 DNA is TGCAGCGCCGTAACAGGGGGCACTGAAGCTTTCTTT.

V gene TRBV7-6 combines with J gene TRBJ2-7; unclear D gene. V lost 5 bases, J lost 2 bases, and 13 bases lay in between. The CDR3 is 14 amino acids. Germline loops: CDR1 SGHVS, CDR2 FNYEAQ. The DNA for the CDR3 is TGTGCCAGCAGCATCAGAGACACCACCTACGAGCAGTACTTC. Translated: CASSIRDTTYEQYF.